The 28 T cell receptor beta chains listed next were all sequenced from one sample in a study of blood T cell repertoires in COVID-19. Only in-frame clones appear in the TCRdb table, and some are missing; sequencing was by immunoSEQ multiplex PCR. Among approximately 260,000 clones, about four fifths were seen once, and the ten largest hold approximately 3.6%. Input material: PBMCs or T cells enriched from blood (not recorded which). Receptor source: a man between 50 and 59 years old who had recovered from COVID-19.

The chain has TRBV25-1 and TRBJ2-2; weak D call: TRBD2 (6 bases). V lost 7 bases, J lost 4 bases, and 13 bases lay in between. CDR1 and CDR2 from the germline V gene are MGHDK and SYGVNS. This CDR3 comprises 14 residues. The CDR3 DNA follows: TGTGCCAGCACCCGGGACTTAAGCACCGGGGAGCTGTTTTTT. This encodes CASTRDLSTGELFF.

The chain couples TRBV7-6 to TRBJ2-1; 9 nucleotides match TRBD2. V dropped 3 bases and J dropped 9; count of bases not matched to a gene: 9. Germline CDR1 and CDR2: SGHVS and FNYEAQ. CDR3 length equals 15 residues. The DNA for the CDR3 is TGTGCCAGCAGCTTGGGCGGGGGGGCATCTGGTGAGCAGTTCTTC. This sequence encodes CASSLGGGASGEQFF.

The chain has TRBV30 and TRBJ2-2; tentatively, D is TRBD1 (6 bases). Germline values: CDR1 GTSNPN, CDR2 SVGIG (reference sequence). The CDR3 spans 12 residues. Between the trimmed V and J ends, which lost 4 bases and 6 bases, there was a span of 9 bases. The CDR3 DNA reads as TGTGCCTGGACCGGACAGTCCGGGGAGCTGTTTTTT. Protein: CAWTGQSGELFF.

The chain has TRBV5-1 and TRBJ2-5; 10 nucleotides agree with TRBD2. Per the germline V gene, CDR1 is SGHRS and CDR2 is YFSETQ. CDR3 length equals 14 residues. V lost 4 bases to trimming and J lost 3 bases; unmatched junction nucleotides: 3. As DNA, the CDR3 is TGCGCCAGCAGCCCGGGACTAGCGAAAGAGACCCAGTACTTC. Protein: CASSPGLAKETQYF.

This chain links TRBV2 with TRBJ2-4; D is unresolved. CDR1 is SNHLY, CDR2 FYNNEI, per germline. The CDR3 is 14 residues long. V lost 4 bases and J lost 9, with 16 bases in between. The CDR3 nucleotides read TGTGCCAGCAGTGTGGGCAGAAACTTACCCATTCAGTACTTC. Residues: CASSVGRNLPIQYF.

The rearrangement links TRBV5-1 to TRBJ1-1, with 10 positions matching TRBD1. The CDR3 runs 16 residues. Germline CDR1 reads SGHRS; CDR2 reads YFSETQ. J was trimmed by 5 bases and V by 4 bases; bases with no gene match: 11. Here the CDR3 reads CASSLDRQGARTEAFF. The CDR3 DNA follows: TGCGCCAGCAGCCTCGACCGACAGGGGGCGAGGACTGAAGCTTTCTTT. The complete variable domain, with remaining parts taken from reference TRBV5-1 and TRBJ1-1, reads KAGVTQTPRYLIKTRGQQVTLSCSPISGHRSVSWYQQTPGQGLQFLFEYFSETQRNKGNFPGRFSGRQFSNSRSEMNVSTLELGDSALYLCASSLDRQGARTEAFFGQGTRLTVV.

In its sample, this clone was seen once. CDR3 amino acids: CASSRTIGAYEQYF. Written as DNA, the CDR3 is TGTGCCAGCAGCCGGACTATCGGAGCCTACGAGCAGTACTTC. The V and J genes are TRBV28 and TRBJ2-7, with D tentatively TRBD2 (6 bases). The CDR3 covers 14 residues. Between the trimmed V and J ends, which lost 6 bases and 2 bases, there was a span of 14 bases. Germline V gives CDR1 MDHEN, CDR2 SYDVKM.

The rearrangement links TRBV18 to TRBJ2-7, with D hard to call. CDR1 is KGHSH and CDR2 is LQKENI in the germline V gene. The CDR3 has 13 amino acids. V was trimmed by 3 bases and J by 3 bases, leaving 9 bases between them. CDR3: CASSPGLHYEQYF. The CDR3 DNA follows: TGTGCCAGCTCACCGGGCCTCCACTACGAGCAGTACTTC.

The rearrangement uses TRBV4-2 and TRBJ1-2; possibly TRBD1 for D (5 bases). The CDR3 is made up of 16 amino acids. Germline assignment: CDR1 LGHNA and CDR2 YNFKEQ. The V and J ends lost 0 bases and 7 bases respectively, with 18 bases between them. CDR3 sequence: CASSQERRDSGGGYTF. The DNA for the CDR3 is TGTGCCAGCAGCCAAGAAAGACGGGACTCGGGCGGTGGCTACACCTTC.

CDR3 sequence: CASSEGAATQYF. The CDR3 nucleotides are TGTGCCAGCAGTGAAGGGGCCGCAACGCAGTATTTT. The V gene is TRBV6-1, the J gene TRBJ2-3; no reliable D call. The ends were cut back, 1 base at V and 9 bases at J, with 8 bases in the middle. CDR3 length: 12 amino acids. Germline lookup yields CDR1 MNHNS and CDR2 SASEGT.

The chain uses TRBV19 and TRBJ1-1, with a tentative D call TRBD1 (6 bases). Germline V gene sequence: CDR1 LNHDA, CDR2 SQIVND (reference sequence). The V end lost 3 bases, the J end lost 4 bases, and 12 bases lay between the germline ends. This CDR3 comprises 14 residues. CDR3 region: CASSIYQGPTEAFF. The CDR3 nucleotides read TGTGCCAGTAGTATTTATCAGGGGCCCACTGAAGCTTTCTTT.

The chain recombines TRBV3-1 (or the pseudogene TRBV3-2) with TRBJ2-7, with TRBD1 matching 9 bases. CDR1 is LGHDT, CDR2 YNNKEL, per germline (reference sequence). Trimming cost V 4 bases and J 3 bases; bases outside gene matches: 7. The CDR3 spans 15 residues. The CDR3 region is CASSLGTGSNYEQYF. In DNA, the CDR3 is TGTGCCAGCAGCCTAGGGACAGGGAGTAACTACGAGCAGTACTTC.

The chain is built from TRBV29-1 and TRBJ2-7, with 9 bases identical to TRBD1. V lost 7 bases, J lost 4 bases, and 2 bases stayed unmatched. CDR3 length equals 11 residues. Germline values: CDR1 SQVTM, CDR2 ANQGSEA. CDR3 coding DNA: TGCAGCGGCGGGACAGGGTACGAGCAGTACTTC. It encodes CSGGTGYEQYF.

The gene calls are TRBV9 and TRBJ1-1; perhaps TRBD1 as D (5 bases). Between the trimmed V and J ends, which lost 3 bases and 5 bases, there was a span of 11 bases. The germline V gene has CDR1 SGDLS and CDR2 YYNGEE. The CDR3 runs 13 residues. The DNA for the CDR3 is TGTGCCAGCAGCGGAGCAGGGCGGACTGAAGCTTTCTTT. This codes for CASSGAGRTEAFF.

This clone has a single count. The genes are TRBV2 and TRBJ1-6; possibly TRBD1 for D (5 bases). This CDR3 is built from 14 residues. CDR1 is SNHLY, CDR2 FYNNEI, per germline. Between the trimmed V and J ends, which lost 7 bases and 7 bases, there was a span of 14 bases. CDR3 sequence reads: CASIPGLENSPLHF. The DNA of the CDR3 is TGTGCCAGCATCCCAGGGTTGGAGAATTCACCCCTCCACTTT.

V gene TRBV14 combines with J gene TRBJ1-2; 7 bases fit TRBD1. The CDR3 runs 14 residues. The V gene's germline CDR1 is SGHDN and CDR2 FVKESK. V lost 0 bases to trimming and J lost 8 bases; unmatched junction nucleotides: 6. CDR3 coding DNA: TGTGCCAGCAGCCAAGACACAGGGGAACGGGGCTACACCTTC. Its translation: CASSQDTGERGYTF.

Here the CDR3 reads CASSFTGQGFNEQFF. Here the CDR3 DNA reads TGTGCCAGCAGTTTTACGGGACAGGGGTTCAATGAGCAGTTCTTC. The rearrangement links TRBV28 to TRBJ2-1, with 10 bases fitting TRBD1. The CDR3 is 15 residues long. V shed 3 bases, J shed 6 bases, and the junction held 5 bases outside the gene matches. Germline CDR1 reads MDHEN; CDR2 reads SYDVKM. Drawing the rest from reference TRBV28 and TRBJ2-1, the complete variable domain is DVKVTQSSRYLVKRTGEKVFLECVQDMDHENMFWYRQDPGLGLRLIYFSYDVKMKEKGDIPEGYSVSREKKERFSLILESASTNQTSMYLCASSFTGQGFNEQFFGPGTRLTVL.

This clone was detected only once. The chain couples TRBV15 to TRBJ2-1; 9 bases agree with TRBD2. Per germline, CDR1 LNHNV and CDR2 YYDKDF (reference sequence). V shed 1 base, J shed 6 bases, and the junction held 4 bases outside the gene matches. The CDR3 spans 15 residues. The CDR3 reads CATSRAGLASNEQFF. The CDR3 nucleotides read TGTGCCACCAGCAGAGCCGGACTAGCGTCCAATGAGCAGTTCTTC.

The J gene is TRBJ1-5, the V gene TRBV15; maybe TRBD1 (5 bases). The ends were cut back, 1 base at V and 11 bases at J, with 9 bases in the middle. The CDR3 sequence is 12 residues long. Germline V lookup: CDR1 LNHNV, CDR2 YYDKDF (reference sequence). The CDR3 is CATSRAGFAQHF. CDR3 coding DNA: TGTGCCACCAGCAGAGCAGGGTTCGCCCAGCATTTT. Variable domain in full (rest from reference TRBV15 and TRBJ1-5): DAMVIQNPRYQVTQFGKPVTLSCSQTLNHNVMYWYQQKSSQAPKLLFHYYDKDFNNEADTPDNFQSRRPNTSFCFLDIRSPGLGDTAMYLCATSRAGFAQHFGDGTRLSIL.

A single count supports this clone. This sequence joins TRBV3-1 (or the pseudogene TRBV3-2) and TRBJ2-1; 15 bases line up with TRBD2. J was trimmed by 5 bases and V by 8 bases; bases with no gene match: 1. The CDR3 is made up of 14 amino acids. The germline V gene has CDR1 LGHDT and CDR2 YNNKEL (reference sequence). The CDR3 nucleotides read TGTGCCAGCGGACTAGCGGGGGGGCACAATGAGCAGTTCTTC. Residues: CASGLAGGHNEQFF.

The CDR3 spells CASSAQTGTSGADTQYF. CDR3 bases: TGTGCCAGTAGTGCACAGACAGGGACTTCCGGCGCAGATACGCAGTATTTT. The chain joins TRBV19 to TRBJ2-3, with TRBD1 as a possible D gene (7 bases). Trimming cost V 5 bases and J 4 bases, with 22 bases left between them. This CDR3 region has 17 residues. Germline V gene lookup returns CDR1 LNHDA and CDR2 SQIVND (reference sequence).

This chain joins TRBV5-8 and TRBJ1-1; 8 bases match TRBD1. The CDR3 has 13 residues. V lost 5 bases and J lost 5; bases outside the gene matches: 5. Looked up from germline, CDR1 is SGHTS and CDR2 is YDEGEE. CDR3 sequence reads: CASRVQGATEAFF. CDR3 sequence (DNA): TGTGCCAGCAGGGTCCAGGGGGCAACTGAAGCTTTCTTT.

In this sample, this clone turned up a few times. The chain is built from TRBV6-5 and TRBJ2-2; 8 bases fit TRBD1. Germline lookup yields CDR1 MNHEY and CDR2 SVGAGI. V was pared by 5 bases and J by 5 bases, with 4 bases of the junction left unmatched. This CDR3 is built from 14 residues. CDR3 protein: CASSLQGATGELFF. CDR3 nucleotides: TGTGCCAGCAGTCTCCAGGGGGCGACCGGGGAGCTGTTTTTT.

This chain links TRBV30 with TRBJ2-2, with TRBD2 identical over 8 bases. The CDR3 extends over 13 amino acids. V shed 6 bases, J shed 2 bases, and the junction held 2 bases outside the gene matches. CDR1 is GTSNPN and CDR2 is SVGIG in the germline V gene (reference sequence). The CDR3 coding sequence is TGTGCCTGCCGGGGGGGTAACACCGGGGAGCTGTTTTTT. This sequence encodes CACRGGNTGELFF.

The chain has TRBV28 and TRBJ1-2; D not resolved. The germline V gene encodes CDR1 MDHEN and CDR2 SYDVKM. Trimming took 5 bases from V and 3 from J, leaving 10 bases between them. The CDR3 runs to 13 residues. The CDR3 region has the DNA TGTGCCAGCAGTGATGTCGAGGACTATGGCTACACCTTC. This encodes CASSDVEDYGYTF.

Written as DNA, the CDR3 is TGTGCCAGCAGGCTACTAGCGGGGCGATACAATGAGCAGTTCTTC. This translates into CASRLLAGRYNEQFF. The rearrangement joins TRBV7-8 to TRBJ2-1; 10 positions match TRBD2. CDR1 and CDR2 (germline): SGHVS, FQNEAQ. After removal of 6 bases from V and 4 bases from J, the junction contained 6 bases not matched to a gene. The CDR3 spans 15 residues.

The chain joins TRBV11-1 to TRBJ2-7; tentatively, D is TRBD1 (6 bases). Trimming cost V 9 bases and J 3 bases, with 15 bases left between them. The CDR3 is 13 residues long. Looked up from germline, CDR1 is SGHAT and CDR2 is FQDESV (reference sequence). The CDR3 nucleotides are TGTGCCAGAGGCTGGGGACAAATCTACGAGCAGTACTTC. It yields the protein CARGWGQIYEQYF. Full variable domain (outside the CDR3, taken from reference TRBV11-1 and TRBJ2-7): EAEVAQSPRYKITEKSQAVAFWCDPISGHATLYWYRQILGQGPELLVQFQDESVVDDSQLPKDRFSAERLKGVDSTLKIQPAELGDSAMYLCARGWGQIYEQYFGPGTRLTVT.

This clone was seen just once. The rearrangement links TRBV7-2 to TRBJ2-7, with D unresolved. V was shortened by 1 base and J by 3 bases, with 7 bases between the two germline ends. Germline V gene sequence: CDR1 SGHTA, CDR2 FQGNSA. The CDR3 has 13 residues. The CDR3 sequence: CASSLGGYYEQYF. DNA for the CDR3: TGTGCCAGCAGCTTAGGCGGTTACTACGAGCAGTACTTC.